A single sample gave rise to the 9 T cell receptor beta chains below, sequenced in a study of blood T cells in healthy people across ages. For the second PCR, which ran for about 7 to 11 cycles, a sample-barcoded 5' primer and a J-beta primer mix were used. TCRdb processed the 5' RACE reads anew with MiXCR; each CDR3 protein has one entry. The sample consists of 550,000 to 750,000 distinct CDR3 sequences, roughly 21% of them appearing once. The specimen was blood. These TCRs come from a man aged 70 or older in good health.

This clonotype was counted many times. V and J are TRBV12-3 or TRBV12-4 and TRBJ2-1; D uncertain. The CDR3 length is 13 residues. V was cut by 1 base and J by 10 bases, with 11 bases left in between. The CDR3 DNA follows: TGTGCCAGCAGTTTAGATATGTACGGAGAGCAGTTCTTC. Protein sequence: CASSLDMYGEQFF.

This clonotype appeared a few times. The chain links TRBV27 to TRBJ2-3; D might be TRBD2 (6 bases). The CDR3 length is 15 residues. CDR1 and CDR2 from the germline V gene are MNHEY and SMNVEV (reference sequence). V dropped 3 bases and J dropped 4 bases, with 14 bases sitting between them. CDR3: CASSFLERASDTQYF. CDR3 sequence (DNA): TGTGCCAGCAGTTTCCTCGAGCGGGCCTCAGATACGCAGTATTTT.

In this sample, this clonotype turned up once. This chain connects TRBV20-1 to TRBJ2-4, with 8 positions matching TRBD2. CDR1 and CDR2 (germline): DFQATT, SNEGSKA (reference sequence). The CDR3 loop spans 13 amino acids. The V gene end was trimmed by 6 bases and the J gene end by 0 bases; junction bases not matched to a gene: 1. CDR3 bases: TGCAGTGCCGCGGGGGGAGCCAAAAACATTCAGTACTTC. Amino acids: CSAAGGAKNIQYF.

The chain employs TRBV3-1 and TRBJ1-1; D is uncertain. V was shortened by 0 bases and J by 5 bases, with 13 bases between the two germline ends. This CDR3 has 15 residues. Germline CDR1 reads LGHDT; CDR2 reads YNNKEL (reference sequence). The CDR3: CASSQDFTRETEAFF. The CDR3 DNA is TGTGCCAGCAGCCAAGATTTTACGCGGGAAACTGAAGCTTTCTTT.

This sequence joins TRBV6-5 and TRBJ2-7; 8 bases agree with TRBD2. The ends lost 2 bases at V and 2 bases at J; junction bases unmatched: 5. Per germline, CDR1 MNHEY and CDR2 SVGAGI. The CDR3 sequence is 15 residues long. The CDR3 DNA is TGTGCCAGCAGTTACGATGCGGGAGGTCCCTACGAGCAGTACTTC. Translated: CASSYDAGGPYEQYF.

The genes are TRBV5-1 and TRBJ1-4, with a tentative D call TRBD1 (6 bases). Trimming removed 4 bases from V and 3 bases from J, with 10 bases in between. The CDR3 contains 14 residues. The germline V gene has CDR1 SGHRS and CDR2 YFSETQ. This CDR3 reads CASSKGGANEKLFF. The CDR3 nucleotides read TGCGCCAGCAGCAAGGGGGGGGCTAATGAAAAACTGTTTTTT.

This clonotype has only a few counts. The chain combines TRBV11-3 with TRBJ2-1; D gene unclear. The CDR3 sequence is 13 residues long. Trimming removed 0 bases from V and 10 bases from J, with 10 bases in between. The germline CDR1 and CDR2 sequences are SGHNT and YENEEA. The chain's CDR3 is CASSLDPLYEQFF. The CDR3 coding sequence is TGTGCCAGCAGCTTAGATCCCCTTTACGAGCAGTTCTTC.

The V gene is TRBV5-5, the J gene TRBJ2-3, with 9 bases matching TRBD2. The CDR3 has 16 amino acids. The germline gives CDR1 SGHKS, CDR2 YYEKEE (reference sequence). V lost 4 bases, J lost 4 bases, and 10 bases stayed unmatched. CDR3 sequence reads: CASSQLGLAGADTQYF. The CDR3 bases are TGTGCCAGCAGCCAACTTGGTTTAGCGGGAGCAGATACGCAGTATTTT.

The genes are TRBV12-3 or TRBV12-4 and TRBJ2-7, with D possibly TRBD1 on 5 matching bases. This CDR3 spans 15 amino acids. Trimming shortened V by 3 bases and J by 7 bases, and 19 bases separated the two germline ends. CDR3: CASSFTGTGVREQYF. The CDR3 DNA follows: TGTGCCAGCAGTTTTACAGGAACTGGGGTACGGGAGCAGTACTTC.